The 7 T cell receptor beta chains below come from one sample, sequenced in a study of blood T cell repertoires in COVID-19. Assay used: immunoSEQ multiplex PCR; TCRdb lists only in-frame clones, some missing. The sample records roughly 120,000 clones, around 90% being singletons. What was sequenced was peripheral blood. The receptor source for this set is a woman between 50 and 59 years old with active or convalescent COVID-19.

The sample holds one count of this clone. The V and J genes are TRBV4-3 and TRBJ1-1; D is perhaps TRBD1 (6 bases). Germline assignment: CDR1 LGHNA and CDR2 YSLEER. The germline V and J ends were trimmed by 0 bases and 8 bases, with 13 bases remaining between them. The CDR3 is made up of 14 amino acids. Written as DNA, the CDR3 is TGCGCCAGCAGCCAAGACCGATTGGGGACAGAAGCTTTCTTT. This codes for CASSQDRLGTEAFF.

The rearrangement uses TRBV5-1 and TRBJ2-2, with TRBD1 as a possible D gene (6 bases). CDR3 length: 14 residues. The V and J ends lost 2 bases and 1 base respectively, with 6 bases between them. CDR1 is SGHRS, CDR2 YFSETQ, per germline. As DNA, the CDR3 is TGCGCCAGCAGCTTCAGGGGGAACACCGGGGAGCTGTTTTTT. Protein product: CASSFRGNTGELFF.

This CDR3 is CASSPRTGGRANEKLFF. Written as DNA, the CDR3 is TGTGCCAGCAGCCCTAGGACAGGGGGCCGGGCTAATGAAAAACTGTTTTTT. This chain uses TRBV9 with TRBJ1-4, with TRBD1 matching over 11 bases. The CDR3 is made up of 17 amino acids. From germline, CDR1 is SGDLS and CDR2 YYNGEE. The trim removed 4 bases at V and 3 bases at J, leaving 8 bases unmatched.

The V and J genes are TRBV5-4 and TRBJ2-1; 11 bases fit TRBD2. CDR1 is SGHNT and CDR2 is YYREEE in the germline V gene (reference sequence). J gave up 9 bases and V 0 bases, and 8 bases lay outside the gene matches. CDR3 size: 16 residues. The CDR3 nucleotides are TGTGCCAGCAGCTTGGCCGGGGGACTAGCGGCACTTGAGCAGTTCTTC. Its protein is CASSLAGGLAALEQFF.

This sequence joins TRBV7-2 and TRBJ2-7; a possible D gene is TRBD1 (6 bases). Germline V gives CDR1 SGHTA, CDR2 FQGNSA. V lost 6 bases and J lost 2, with 17 bases in between. This CDR3 is built from 15 residues. CDR3 amino acids: CASRSGGGRAYEQYF. CDR3 coding DNA: TGTGCCAGCAGGTCAGGTGGGGGCCGGGCCTACGAGCAGTACTTC.

V and J are TRBV25-1 and TRBJ2-3; D perhaps matches TRBD2 (6 bases). The CDR3 contains 16 residues. The germline V gene has CDR1 MGHDK and CDR2 SYGVNS. Trimming stripped 3 bases from V and 4 bases from J, with 17 bases between. The CDR3 loop is CASSDPLSGASDTQYF. In DNA, the CDR3 is TGTGCCAGCAGTGACCCCCTCTCGGGAGCGTCAGATACGCAGTATTTT.

CDR3 residues: CASSTGGLAEAFF. The CDR3 region has the DNA TGTGCCAGCAGCACAGGGGGTCTCGCTGAAGCTTTCTTT. This sequence joins TRBV9 and TRBJ1-1; the match to TRBD1 covers 8 bases. V lost 4 bases and J lost 6; bases outside the gene matches: 5. Germline V gene data show CDR1 as SGDLS and CDR2 as YYNGEE. The CDR3 extends over 13 amino acids.